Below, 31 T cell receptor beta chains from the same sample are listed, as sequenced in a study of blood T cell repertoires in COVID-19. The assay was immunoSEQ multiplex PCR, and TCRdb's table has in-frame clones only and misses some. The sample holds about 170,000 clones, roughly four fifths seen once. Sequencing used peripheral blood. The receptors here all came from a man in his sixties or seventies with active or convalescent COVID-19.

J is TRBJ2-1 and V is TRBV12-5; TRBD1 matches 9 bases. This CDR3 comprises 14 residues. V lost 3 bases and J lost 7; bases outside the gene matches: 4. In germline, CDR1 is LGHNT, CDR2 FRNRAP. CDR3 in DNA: TGTGCTAGTGGTTTAAGGACAGGGGCGAATGAGCAGTTCTTC. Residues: CASGLRTGANEQFF.

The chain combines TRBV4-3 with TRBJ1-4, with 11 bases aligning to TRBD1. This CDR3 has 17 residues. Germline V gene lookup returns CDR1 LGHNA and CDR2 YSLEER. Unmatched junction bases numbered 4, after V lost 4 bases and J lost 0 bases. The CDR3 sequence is CASSRMGQGATNEKLFF. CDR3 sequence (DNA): TGCGCCAGCAGCCGAATGGGACAGGGGGCAACTAATGAAAAACTGTTTTTT.

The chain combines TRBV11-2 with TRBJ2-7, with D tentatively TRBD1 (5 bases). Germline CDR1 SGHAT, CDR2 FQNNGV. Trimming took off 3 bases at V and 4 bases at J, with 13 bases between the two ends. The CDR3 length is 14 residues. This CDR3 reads CASSFTLGPYEQYF. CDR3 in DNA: TGTGCCAGCAGCTTTACTTTGGGGCCGTACGAGCAGTACTTC.

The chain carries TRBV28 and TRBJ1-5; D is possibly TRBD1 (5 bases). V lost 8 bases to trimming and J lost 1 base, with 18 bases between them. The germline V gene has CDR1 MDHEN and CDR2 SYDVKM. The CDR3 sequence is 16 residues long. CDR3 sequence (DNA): TGTGCCAGCCGGCCGGGGCGGGGCACAAGCAATCAGCCCCAGCATTTT. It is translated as CASRPGRGTSNQPQHF.

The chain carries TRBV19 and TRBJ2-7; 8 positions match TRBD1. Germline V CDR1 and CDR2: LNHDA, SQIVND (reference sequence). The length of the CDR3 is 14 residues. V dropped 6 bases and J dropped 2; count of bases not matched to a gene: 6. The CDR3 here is CASRMDRVAYEQYF. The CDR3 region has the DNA TGTGCCAGTAGAATGGACAGGGTGGCCTACGAGCAGTACTTC.

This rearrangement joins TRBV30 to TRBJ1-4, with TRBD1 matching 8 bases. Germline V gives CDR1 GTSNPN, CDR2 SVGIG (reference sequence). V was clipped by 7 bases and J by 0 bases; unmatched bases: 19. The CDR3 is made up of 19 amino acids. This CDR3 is CAFRTGIISFSATNEKLFF. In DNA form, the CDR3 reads TGTGCCTTCCGGACAGGGATAATCTCCTTCTCTGCAACTAATGAAAAACTGTTTTTT.

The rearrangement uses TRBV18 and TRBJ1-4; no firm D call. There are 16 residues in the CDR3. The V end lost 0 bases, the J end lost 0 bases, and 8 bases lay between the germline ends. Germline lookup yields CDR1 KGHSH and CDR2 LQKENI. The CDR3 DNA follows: TGTGCCAGCTCACCACCCCCCCGGGCAACTAATGAAAAACTGTTTTTT. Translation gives CASSPPPRATNEKLFF.

CDR3 in amino acids: CASSLGQGYGNTEAFF. CDR3 in DNA: TGTGCCAGCAGTCTAGGGCAGGGATACGGGAACACTGAAGCTTTCTTT. The rearrangement uses TRBV25-1 and TRBJ1-1; TRBD1 is a possible D gene (5 bases). This CDR3 spans 16 amino acids. The V and J ends lost 5 bases and 1 base respectively, with 17 bases between them. Per the germline V gene, CDR1 is MGHDK and CDR2 is SYGVNS.

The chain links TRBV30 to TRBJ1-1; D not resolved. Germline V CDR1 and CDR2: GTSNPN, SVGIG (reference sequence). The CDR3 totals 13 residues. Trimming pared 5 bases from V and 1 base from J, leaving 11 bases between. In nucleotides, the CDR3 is TGTGCCTGGTCAGAGTCGGGGAACACTGAAGCTTTCTTT. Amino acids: CAWSESGNTEAFF.

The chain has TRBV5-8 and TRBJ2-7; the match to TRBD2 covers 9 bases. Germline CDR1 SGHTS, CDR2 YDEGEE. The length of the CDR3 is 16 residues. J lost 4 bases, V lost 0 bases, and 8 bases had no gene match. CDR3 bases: TGTGCCAGCAGCTTGGCGCTGACTAGCGGTGGATACGAGCAGTACTTC. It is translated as CASSLALTSGGYEQYF.

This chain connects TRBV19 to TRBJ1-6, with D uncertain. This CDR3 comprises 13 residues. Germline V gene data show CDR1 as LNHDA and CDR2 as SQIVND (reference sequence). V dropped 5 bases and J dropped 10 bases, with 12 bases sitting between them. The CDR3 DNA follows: TGTGCCAGTAGTTCCCTGCTCGGGTCACCCCTCCACTTT. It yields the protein CASSSLLGSPLHF.

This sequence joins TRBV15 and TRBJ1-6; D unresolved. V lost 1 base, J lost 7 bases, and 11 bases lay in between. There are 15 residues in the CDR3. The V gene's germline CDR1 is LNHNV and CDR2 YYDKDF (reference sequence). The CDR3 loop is CATSRGVRENSPLHF. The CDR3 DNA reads TGTGCCACCAGCAGAGGGGTTAGGGAGAATTCACCCCTCCACTTT.

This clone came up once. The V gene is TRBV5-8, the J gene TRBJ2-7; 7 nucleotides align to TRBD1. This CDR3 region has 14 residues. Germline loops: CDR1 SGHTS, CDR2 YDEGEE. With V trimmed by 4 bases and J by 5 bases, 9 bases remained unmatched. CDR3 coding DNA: TGTGCCAGCAGCAGGGGGCAGGGGAAGGACGAGCAGTACTTC. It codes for CASSRGQGKDEQYF.

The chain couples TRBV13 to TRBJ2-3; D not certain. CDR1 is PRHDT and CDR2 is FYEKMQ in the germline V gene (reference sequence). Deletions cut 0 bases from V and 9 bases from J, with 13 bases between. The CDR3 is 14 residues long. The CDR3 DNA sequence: TGTGCCAGCAGCTTAGGCCGGGTTGGAGTGACGCAGTATTTT. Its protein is CASSLGRVGVTQYF.

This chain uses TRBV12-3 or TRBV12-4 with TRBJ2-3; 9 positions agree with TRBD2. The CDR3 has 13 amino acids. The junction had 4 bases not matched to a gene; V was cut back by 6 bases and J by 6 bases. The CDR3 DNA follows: TGTGCCAGCAGGCTAGCGGGAAGTGATACGCAGTATTTT. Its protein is CASRLAGSDTQYF.

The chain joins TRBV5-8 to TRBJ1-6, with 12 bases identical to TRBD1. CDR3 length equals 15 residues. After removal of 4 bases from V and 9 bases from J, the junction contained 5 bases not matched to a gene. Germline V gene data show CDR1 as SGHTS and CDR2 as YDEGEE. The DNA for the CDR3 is TGTGCCAGCAGCGCTCGGGACAGGGGGCTTTCACCCCTCCACTTT. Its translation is CASSARDRGLSPLHF.

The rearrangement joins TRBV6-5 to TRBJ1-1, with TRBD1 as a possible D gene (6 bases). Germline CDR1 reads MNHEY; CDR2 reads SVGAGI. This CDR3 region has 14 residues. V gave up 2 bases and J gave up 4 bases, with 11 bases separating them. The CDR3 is CASSYRGHGTEAFF. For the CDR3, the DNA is TGTGCCAGCAGTTACAGGGGACATGGCACTGAAGCTTTCTTT.

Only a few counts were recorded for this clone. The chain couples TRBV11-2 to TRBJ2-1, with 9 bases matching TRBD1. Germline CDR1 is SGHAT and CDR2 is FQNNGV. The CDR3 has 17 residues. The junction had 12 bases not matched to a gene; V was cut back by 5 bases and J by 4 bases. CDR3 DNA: TGTGCCAGCAGCCCAGCACCGGGACAGGGAGCGTACAATGAGCAGTTCTTC. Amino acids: CASSPAPGQGAYNEQFF.

The CDR3 protein is CASSEGTYEQYF. The CDR3 DNA is TGTGCCAGCTCAGAGGGGACATACGAGCAGTACTTC. The J gene is TRBJ2-7, the V gene TRBV18, with a possible D match to TRBD1 (6 bases). The V gene lost 5 bases and the J gene lost 4 bases, with 9 bases spanning the gap. Looked up from germline, CDR1 is KGHSH and CDR2 is LQKENI. The CDR3 has 12 residues.

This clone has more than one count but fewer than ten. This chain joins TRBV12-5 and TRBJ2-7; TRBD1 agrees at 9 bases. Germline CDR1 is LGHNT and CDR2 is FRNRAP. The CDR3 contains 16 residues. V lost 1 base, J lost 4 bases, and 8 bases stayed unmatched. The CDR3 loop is CASGLASGQGDYEQYF. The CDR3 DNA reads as TGTGCTAGTGGTTTGGCATCGGGACAGGGCGATTACGAGCAGTACTTC.

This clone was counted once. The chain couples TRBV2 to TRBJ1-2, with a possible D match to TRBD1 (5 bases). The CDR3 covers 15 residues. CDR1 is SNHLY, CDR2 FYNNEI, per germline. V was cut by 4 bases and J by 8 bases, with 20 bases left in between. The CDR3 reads CASSAPTAPREGYTF. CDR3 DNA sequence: TGTGCCAGCAGTGCGCCGACAGCCCCCAGAGAGGGCTACACCTTC.

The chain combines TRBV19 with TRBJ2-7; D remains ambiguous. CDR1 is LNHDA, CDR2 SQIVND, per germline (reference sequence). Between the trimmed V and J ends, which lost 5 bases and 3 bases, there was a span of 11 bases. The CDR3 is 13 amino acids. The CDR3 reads CASSPSGIYEQYF. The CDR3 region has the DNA TGTGCCAGTAGTCCAAGTGGCATCTACGAGCAGTACTTC. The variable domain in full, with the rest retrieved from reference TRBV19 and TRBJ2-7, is DGGITQSPKYLFRKEGQNVTLSCEQNLNHDAMYWYRQDPGQGLRLIYYSQIVNDFQKGDIAEGYSVSREKKESFPLTVTSAQKNPTAFYLCASSPSGIYEQYFGPGTRLTVT.

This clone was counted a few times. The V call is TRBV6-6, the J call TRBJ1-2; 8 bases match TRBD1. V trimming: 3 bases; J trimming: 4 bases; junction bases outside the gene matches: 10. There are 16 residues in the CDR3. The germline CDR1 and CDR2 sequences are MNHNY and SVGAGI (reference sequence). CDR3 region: CASSYEGDRRGYGYTF. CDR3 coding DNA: TGTGCCAGCAGTTATGAAGGGGACAGGAGGGGCTATGGCTACACCTTC.

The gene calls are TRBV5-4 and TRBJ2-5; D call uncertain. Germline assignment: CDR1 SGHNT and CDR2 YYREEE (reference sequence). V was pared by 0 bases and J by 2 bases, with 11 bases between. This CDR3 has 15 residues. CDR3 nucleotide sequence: TGTGCCAGCAGCTTGGCGTTATCAGAACAAGAGACCCAGTACTTC. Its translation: CASSLALSEQETQYF.

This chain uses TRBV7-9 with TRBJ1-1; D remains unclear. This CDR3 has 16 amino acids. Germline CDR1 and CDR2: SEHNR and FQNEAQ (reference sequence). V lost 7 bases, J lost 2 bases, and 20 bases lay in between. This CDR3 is CASTPPGGSGNTEAFF. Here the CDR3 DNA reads TGTGCCAGCACCCCCCCGGGTGGTAGTGGAAACACTGAAGCTTTCTTT.

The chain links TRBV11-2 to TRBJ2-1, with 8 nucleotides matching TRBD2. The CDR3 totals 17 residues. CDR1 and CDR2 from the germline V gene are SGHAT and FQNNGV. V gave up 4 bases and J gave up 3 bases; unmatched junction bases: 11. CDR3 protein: CASSSPRGSGSYNEQFF. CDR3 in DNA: TGTGCCAGCAGCTCCCCTCGGGGAAGCGGGAGCTACAATGAGCAGTTCTTC.

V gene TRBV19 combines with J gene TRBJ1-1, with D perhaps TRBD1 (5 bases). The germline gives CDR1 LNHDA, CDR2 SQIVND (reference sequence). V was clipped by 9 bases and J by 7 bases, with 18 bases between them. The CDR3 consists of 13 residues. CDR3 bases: TGTGCCAGCGCCTTGGGGCCCGCGGATGAAGCTTTCTTT. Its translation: CASALGPADEAFF.

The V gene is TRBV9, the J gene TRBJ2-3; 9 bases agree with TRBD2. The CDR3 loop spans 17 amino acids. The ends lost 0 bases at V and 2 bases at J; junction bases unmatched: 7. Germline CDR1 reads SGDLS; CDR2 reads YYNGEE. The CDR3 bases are TGTGCCAGCAGCGTAGGGGCTAGCGGGGAGTACACAGATACGCAGTATTTT. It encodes CASSVGASGEYTDTQYF.

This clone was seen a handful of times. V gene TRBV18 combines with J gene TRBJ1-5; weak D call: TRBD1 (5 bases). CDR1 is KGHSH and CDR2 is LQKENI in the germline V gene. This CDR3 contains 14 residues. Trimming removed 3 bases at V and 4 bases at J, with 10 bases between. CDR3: CASSPQRGNQPQHF. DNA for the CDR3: TGTGCCAGCTCACCTCAAAGGGGAAATCAGCCCCAGCATTTT.

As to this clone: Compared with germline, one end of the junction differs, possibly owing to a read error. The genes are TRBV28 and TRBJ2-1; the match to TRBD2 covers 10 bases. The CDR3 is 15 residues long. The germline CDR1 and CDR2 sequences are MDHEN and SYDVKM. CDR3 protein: CVSTGSGRYYNEQFF. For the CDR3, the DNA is TGTGTCAGCACCGGTAGCGGGAGGTATTACAATGAGCAGTTCTTC.

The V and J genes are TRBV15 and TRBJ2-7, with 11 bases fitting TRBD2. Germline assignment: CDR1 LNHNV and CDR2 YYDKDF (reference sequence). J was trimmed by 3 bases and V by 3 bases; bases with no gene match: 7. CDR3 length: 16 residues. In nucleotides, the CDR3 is TGTGCCACCAGCAGGAAAGCACTAGCGGGAGTCTACGAGCAGTACTTC. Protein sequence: CATSRKALAGVYEQYF.